This is a list of T cell receptor beta chains from one sample in a study of siplizumab effects on memory and regulatory T cells. The assay was immunoSEQ multiplex PCR, and TCRdb's table has in-frame clones only and misses some. Seen here are about 100,000 clones, 94% observed once, and the top ten hold approximately 1.4%. The sequenced material came from non-Treg CD4+ T cells sorted from blood. All receptors come from a human donor in good health. Both conserved end residues are part of each CDR3. D genes are given only for firm matches. Some rows have no size entry. The others give once, few or many, or a class for an expanded clone.

>NA|TRBV6-5|NA|TRBJ2-7
CASSYSTWGSYEQYF
TGTGCCAGCAGTTACTCTACTTGGGGAAGCTACGAGCAGTACTTC
>TRBD2|TRBV14|NA|TRBJ2-5
CASSLNLAGGETQYF
TGTGCCAGCAGCCTTAATCTAGCGGGAGGTGAGACCCAGTACTTC
>TRBD1|TRBV18|NA|TRBJ1-1
CASSPGQGRVTEAFF
TGTGCCAGCTCACCGGGACAGGGGAGGGTCACTGAAGCTTTCTTT
>TRBD2|TRBV15|NA|TRBJ2-5
CATSRWTRPLQETQYF
TGTGCCACCAGCAGGTGGACTAGACCCCTCCAAGAGACCCAGTACTTC
>TRBD2|TRBV2|NA|TRBJ2-7
CALGPSGTLYEQYF
TGTGCATTAGGTCCTAGCGGGACCTTATACGAGCAGTACTTC
>NA|TRBV18|NA|TRBJ1-4
CASSRGSQVATNEKLFF
TGTGCCAGCTCACGGGGCTCACAGGTTGCAACTAATGAAAAACTGTTTTTT
>NA|TRBV19|once|TRBJ2-3
CASSIGGTDTQYF
TGTGCCAGTAGTATCGGGGGCACAGATACGCAGTATTTT
>NA|TRBV11-3|NA|TRBJ2-1
CASSLGVGPYNEQFF
TGTGCCAGCAGCTTAGGGGTGGGGCCCTACAATGAGCAGTTCTTC
>NA|TRBV9|NA|TRBJ2-4
CASSVDGATIGENIQYF
TGTGCCAGCAGCGTAGACGGGGCGACAATCGGCGAAAACATTCAGTACTTC
>NA|TRBV28|NA|TRBJ1-1
CASSLGSRAEAFF
TGTGCCAGCAGTTTAGGGAGCAGGGCTGAAGCTTTCTTT
>NA|TRBV6-6|NA|TRBJ1-5
CASSYSWQNNQPQHF
TGTGCCAGCAGTTACTCATGGCAGAACAATCAGCCCCAGCATTTT
>NA|TRBV6-1|NA|TRBJ1-2
CASSPQEDYGYTF
TGTGCCAGCAGTCCACAGGAGGACTATGGCTACACCTTC
>NA|TRBV18|once|TRBJ2-7
CASSEWGGEQYF
TGTGCCAGCAGTGAGTGGGGCGGCGAGCAGTACTTC
>NA|TRBV6-1|NA|TRBJ2-5
CASSEAQFETQYF
TGTGCCAGCAGTGAAGCGCAATTTGAGACCCAGTACTTC
>TRBD1|TRBV14|NA|TRBJ1-1
CASSPLRGQGEAFF
TGTGCCAGCAGCCCATTAAGAGGACAGGGCGAAGCTTTCTTT
>TRBD1|TRBV2|NA|TRBJ2-7
CASRRGQGTYEQYF
TGTGCCAGCAGACGAGGACAGGGAACCTACGAGCAGTACTTC
>TRBD2|TRBV5-1|NA|TRBJ2-2
CASGEGSGTGELFF
TGCGCCAGCGGGGAGGGATCAGGCACCGGGGAGCTGTTTTTT
>TRBD2|TRBV5-1|NA|TRBJ2-3
CASSLVTSGDDTQYF
TGCGCCAGCAGCTTGGTGACTAGCGGGGACGATACGCAGTATTTT
>TRBD2|TRBV2|NA|TRBJ2-5
CASNFGLAGRTQYF
TGTGCCAGCAATTTTGGACTAGCCGGAAGAACCCAGTACTTC
>NA|TRBV7-9|NA|TRBJ2-5
CASSLRVLGEGETQYF
TGTGCCAGCAGCTTAAGAGTACTAGGAGAAGGAGAGACCCAGTACTTC
>TRBD2|TRBV7-3|NA|TRBJ2-3
CASSPGLAGIADTQYF
TGTGCCAGCAGCCCCGGACTAGCGGGGATAGCAGATACGCAGTATTTT
>TRBD2|TRBV7-7|NA|TRBJ2-2
CASSSRLARTNTGELFF
TGTGCTAGCAGCTCCAGACTAGCGCGTACGAACACCGGGGAGCTGTTTTTT
>TRBD2|TRBV2|NA|TRBJ2-7
CASRPISGRTYEQYF
TGTGCCAGCAGACCTATAAGCGGGAGAACCTACGAGCAGTACTTC
>TRBD2|TRBV2|NA|TRBJ2-3
CASSSLAGVLDTQYF
TGTGCCAGCAGTTCACTAGCGGGAGTCCTAGATACGCAGTATTTT
>NA|TRBV6-1|NA|TRBJ2-5
CASSFRPVGETQYF
TGTGCCAGCAGTTTCCGCCCGGTTGGGGAGACCCAGTACTTC
>TRBD2|TRBV4-1|NA|TRBJ2-7
CASSQEGLAGVSEQYF
TGCGCCAGCAGCCAAGAAGGACTAGCGGGAGTCTCCGAGCAGTACTTC
>NA|TRBV30|NA|TRBJ2-5
CAWTRRRGTQYF
TGTGCCTGGACGAGGCGAAGGGGGACCCAGTACTTC
>TRBD1|TRBV6-5|few|TRBJ1-1
CASSQGGTGNTEAFF
TGTGCCAGCAGTCAAGGGGGGACAGGGAACACTGAAGCTTTCTTT
>NA|TRBV7-2|NA|TRBJ2-3
CASSLDFSSSDQYF
TGTGCCAGCAGCTTAGATTTCTCTAGCAGCGATCAGTATTTT
>NA|TRBV6-1|NA|TRBJ1-1
CASSESNTEAFF
TGTGCCAGCAGTGAGTCGAACACTGAAGCTTTCTTT
>TRBD1|TRBV4-1|NA|TRBJ2-1
CASSSSTGTYNEQFF
TGCGCCAGCAGCTCCTCGACAGGGACCTACAATGAGCAGTTCTTC
>TRBD1|TRBV7-9|NA|TRBJ2-5
CASSLAVGQGDPKETQYF
TGTGCCAGCAGCTTAGCGGTCGGACAGGGGGACCCAAAAGAGACCCAGTACTTC
>TRBD2|TRBV6-5|NA|TRBJ2-7
CASRLGLAGDEQYF
TGTGCCAGCAGGCTCGGACTAGCGGGAGACGAGCAGTACTTC
>TRBD1|TRBV28|NA|TRBJ1-2
CASSSTGGVCTF
TGTGCCAGCAGTTCAACAGGGGGCGTTTGCACCTTC
>NA|TRBV5-6|NA|TRBJ2-4
CASSLFQGRGYQNIQYF
TGTGCCAGCAGCTTGTTTCAGGGCCGAGGATACCAAAACATTCAGTACTTC
>TRBD2|TRBV6-6|NA|TRBJ2-1
CASRTGGGPYNEQFF
TGTGCCAGCAGAACCGGGGGGGGACCTTACAATGAGCAGTTCTTC
>TRBD2|TRBV27|NA|TRBJ2-1
CASSFGLAGEPYNEQFF
TGTGCCAGCAGTTTCGGGCTAGCGGGTGAACCTTACAATGAGCAGTTCTTC
>NA|TRBV2|NA|TRBJ2-7
CASKVRDGSYYEQYF
TGTGCCAGCAAGGTCCGGGACGGAAGTTACTACGAGCAGTACTTC
>TRBD1|TRBV2|once|TRBJ2-7
CASSRDRGDEQYF
TGTGCCAGCAGCCGGGACAGGGGGGACGAGCAGTACTTC
>TRBD1|TRBV11-1|NA|TRBJ1-4
CASSQTGGGYGGEKLFF
TGTGCCAGCAGCCAAACAGGAGGGGGCTACGGGGGTGAAAAACTGTTTTTT